This TCR beta chain was recorded in a study of T cell responses to AZD1222 COVID-19 vaccine. V was clipped by 0 bases and J by 0 bases; unmatched bases: 5. The germline V gene encodes CDR1 MNHEY and CDR2 SVGEGT. The CDR3 totals 19 residues. It was second doses at about 4 or about 12 weeks that were pooled. Study-level results: Recipients of AZD1222 seropositive at baseline numbered only 5 or 6. Spike as a whole was targeted by vaccine-associated CD4 TCRs, dominant at 160-218 and 743-854.

As to this clone: Its specificity is unknown.

Some clones are missing from TCRdb's copy, which holds only in-frame ones; the method was immunoSEQ multiplex PCR. The sample lists more than 120,000 clones, about 90% occurring once. The receptor's source is an adult who received the AZD1222 COVID-19 vaccine. The V and J genes are TRBV6-2 or TRBV6-3 and TRBJ2-3, with 14 positions matching TRBD2. This sample comprised peripheral blood, obtained 28 days after the second AZD1222 dose. The chain's CDR3 is CASSYSLGLAGASTDTQYF. CDR3 DNA: TGTGCCAGCAGTTACTCTCTGGGACTAGCGGGGGCGAGCACAGATACGCAGTATTTT.